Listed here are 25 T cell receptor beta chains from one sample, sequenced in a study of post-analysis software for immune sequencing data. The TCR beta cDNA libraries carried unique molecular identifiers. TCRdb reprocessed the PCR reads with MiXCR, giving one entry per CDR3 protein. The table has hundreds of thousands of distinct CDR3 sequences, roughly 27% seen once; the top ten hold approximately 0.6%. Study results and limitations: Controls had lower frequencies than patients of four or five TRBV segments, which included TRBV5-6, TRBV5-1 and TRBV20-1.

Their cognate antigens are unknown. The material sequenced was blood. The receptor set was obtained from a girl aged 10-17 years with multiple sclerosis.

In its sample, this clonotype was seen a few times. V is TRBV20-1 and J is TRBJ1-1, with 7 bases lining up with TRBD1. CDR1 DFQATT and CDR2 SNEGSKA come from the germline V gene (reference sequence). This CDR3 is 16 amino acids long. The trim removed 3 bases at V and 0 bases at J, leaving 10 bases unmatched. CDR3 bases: TGCAGTGCTAGGAGAGACAGGGACTTAATGAACACTGAAGCTTTCTTT. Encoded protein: CSARRDRDLMNTEAFF.

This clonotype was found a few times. Here the CDR3 DNA reads TGTGCCAGCAGCTTTACAGGGGAAAACTCCTACGAGCAGTACTTC. Translated, it gives CASSFTGENSYEQYF. V and J are TRBV9 and TRBJ2-7, with TRBD1 matching over 7 bases. The V segment lost 4 bases and the J segment 0 bases; nucleotides outside the gene matches: 7. Germline assignment: CDR1 SGDLS and CDR2 YYNGEE. The CDR3 has 15 amino acids.

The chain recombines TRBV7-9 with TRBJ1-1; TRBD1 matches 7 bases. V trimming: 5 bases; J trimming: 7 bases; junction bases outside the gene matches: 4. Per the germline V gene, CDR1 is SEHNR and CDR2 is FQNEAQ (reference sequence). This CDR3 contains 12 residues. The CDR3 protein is CASSLGQDEAFF. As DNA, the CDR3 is TGTGCCAGCAGCCTCGGACAGGATGAAGCTTTCTTT.

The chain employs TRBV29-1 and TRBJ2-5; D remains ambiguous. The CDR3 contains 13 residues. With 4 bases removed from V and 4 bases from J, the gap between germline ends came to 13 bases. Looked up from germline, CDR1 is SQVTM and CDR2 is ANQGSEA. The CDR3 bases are TGCAGCGTTGTTCTCATACCGGGAGAGACCCAGTACTTC. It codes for CSVVLIPGETQYF. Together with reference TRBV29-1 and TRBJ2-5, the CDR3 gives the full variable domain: SAVISQKPSRDICQRGTSLTIQCQVDSQVTMMFWYRQQPGQSLTLIATANQGSEATYESGFVIDKFPISRPNLTFSTLTVSNMSPEDSSIYLCSVVLIPGETQYFGPGTRLLVL.

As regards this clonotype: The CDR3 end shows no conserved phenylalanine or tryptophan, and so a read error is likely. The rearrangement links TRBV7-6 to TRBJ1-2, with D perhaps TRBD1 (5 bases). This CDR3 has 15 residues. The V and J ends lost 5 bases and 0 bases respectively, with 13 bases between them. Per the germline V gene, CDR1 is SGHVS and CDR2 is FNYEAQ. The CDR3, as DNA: TGTGCCAGCAGCCCCGGGACGGCGGCTAACTATGGCTACACCGTC. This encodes CASSPGTAANYGYTV.

CDR3 nucleotide sequence: TGCGCCAGCAGCTTGCGTTCGGCTGGGGTTGTCGAGGAGTTCTTC. Amino acid sequence: CASSLRSAGVVEEFF. The rearrangement joins TRBV5-1 to TRBJ2-1, with no clear D. The ends were cut back, 1 base at V and 14 bases at J, with 22 bases in the middle. The germline CDR1 and CDR2 sequences are SGHRS and YFSETQ. This CDR3 has 15 amino acids.

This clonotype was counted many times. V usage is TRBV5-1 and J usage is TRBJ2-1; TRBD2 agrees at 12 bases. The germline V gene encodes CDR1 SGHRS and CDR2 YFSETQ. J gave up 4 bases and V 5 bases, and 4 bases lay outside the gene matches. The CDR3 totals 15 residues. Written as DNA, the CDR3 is TGCGCCAGCAGTCCTAGCGGGGGGGCTTACAATGAGCAGTTCTTC. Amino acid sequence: CASSPSGGAYNEQFF.

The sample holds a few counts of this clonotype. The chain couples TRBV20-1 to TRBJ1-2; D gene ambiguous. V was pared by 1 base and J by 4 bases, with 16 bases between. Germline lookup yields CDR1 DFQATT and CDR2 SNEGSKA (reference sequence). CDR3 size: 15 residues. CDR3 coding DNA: TGCAGTGCTAGAGTGGTGTTGGAACGGATCTATGGCTACACCTTC. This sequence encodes CSARVVLERIYGYTF.

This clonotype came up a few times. The CDR3 DNA is TGCGCCAGCAGGCGAGGGACCGAGTATGGCTACACCTTC. It specifies CASRRGTEYGYTF. This chain uses TRBV5-1 with TRBJ1-2; D may be TRBD1 (5 bases). CDR3 size: 13 residues. Germline V gene data show CDR1 as SGHRS and CDR2 as YFSETQ. The V end lost 5 bases, the J end lost 5 bases, and 13 bases lay between the germline ends.

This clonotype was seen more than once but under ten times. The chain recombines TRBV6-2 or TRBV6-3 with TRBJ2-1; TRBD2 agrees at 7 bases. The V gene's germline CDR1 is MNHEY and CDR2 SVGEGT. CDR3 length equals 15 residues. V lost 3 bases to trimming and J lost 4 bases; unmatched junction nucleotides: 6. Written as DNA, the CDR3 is TGTGCCAGCAGTTATGGGCCTAGCGGTTACAATGAGCAGTTCTTC. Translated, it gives CASSYGPSGYNEQFF.

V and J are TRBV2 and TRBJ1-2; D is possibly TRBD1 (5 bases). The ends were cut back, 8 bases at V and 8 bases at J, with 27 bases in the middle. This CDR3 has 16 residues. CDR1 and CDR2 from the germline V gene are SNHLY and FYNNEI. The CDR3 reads CASLEAPAGVGGGYTF. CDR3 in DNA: TGTGCCAGCCTTGAAGCCCCCGCGGGGGTAGGTGGCGGCTACACCTTC. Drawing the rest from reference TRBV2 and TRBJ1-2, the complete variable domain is EPEVTQTPSHQVTQMGQEVILRCVPISNHLYFYWYRQILGQKVEFLVSFYNNEISEKSEIFDDQFSVERPDGSNFTLKIRSTKLEDSAMYFCASLEAPAGVGGGYTFGSGTRLTVV.

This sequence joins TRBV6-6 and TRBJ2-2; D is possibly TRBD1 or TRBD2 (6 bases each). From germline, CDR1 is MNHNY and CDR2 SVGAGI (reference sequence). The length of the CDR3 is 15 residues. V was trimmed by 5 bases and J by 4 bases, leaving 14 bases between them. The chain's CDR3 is CASSPTRGGTGELFF. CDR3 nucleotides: TGTGCCAGCAGTCCCACCAGGGGAGGCACCGGGGAGCTGTTTTTT.

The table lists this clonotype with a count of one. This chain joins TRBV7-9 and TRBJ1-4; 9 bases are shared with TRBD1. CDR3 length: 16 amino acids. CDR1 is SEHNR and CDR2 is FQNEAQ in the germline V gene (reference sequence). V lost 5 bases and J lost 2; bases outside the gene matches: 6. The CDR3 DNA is TGTGCCAGCAGCGGCGACAGGGGGTTGACTAATGAAAAACTGTTTTTT. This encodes CASSGDRGLTNEKLFF.

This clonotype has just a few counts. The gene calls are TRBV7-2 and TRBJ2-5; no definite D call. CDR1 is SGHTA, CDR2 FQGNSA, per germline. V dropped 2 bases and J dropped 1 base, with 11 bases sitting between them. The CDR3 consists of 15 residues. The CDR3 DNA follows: TGTGCCAGCAGCTTATTACCGGAGACCCAAGAGACCCAGTACTTC. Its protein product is CASSLLPETQETQYF.

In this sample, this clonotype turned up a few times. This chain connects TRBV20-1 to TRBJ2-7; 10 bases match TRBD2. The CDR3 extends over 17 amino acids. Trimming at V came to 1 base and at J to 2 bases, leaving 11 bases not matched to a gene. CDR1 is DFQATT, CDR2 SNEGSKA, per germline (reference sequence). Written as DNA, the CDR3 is TGCAGTGCTAGAGTGTCTAGCGGGGGACCCATAGCCTACGAGCAGTACTTC. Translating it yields CSARVSSGGPIAYEQYF.

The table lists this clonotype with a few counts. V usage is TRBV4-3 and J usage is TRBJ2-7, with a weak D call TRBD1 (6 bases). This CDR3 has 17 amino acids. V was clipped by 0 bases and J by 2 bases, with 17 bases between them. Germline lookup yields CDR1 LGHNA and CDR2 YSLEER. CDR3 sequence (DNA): TGCGCCAGCAGCCAAGAACATTCTCCCACAGGGCCCTACGAGCAGTACTTC. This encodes CASSQEHSPTGPYEQYF.

The CDR3, as DNA: TGTGCCAGCAGCTTAGGACCGATACAGGGGCAGCCCCAGCATTTT. This encodes CASSLGPIQGQPQHF. This chain joins TRBV7-2 and TRBJ1-5; 7 nucleotides align to TRBD1. Germline V gene sequence: CDR1 SGHTA, CDR2 FQGNSA. With V trimmed by 1 base and J by 7 bases, 7 bases remained unmatched. The CDR3 extends over 15 amino acids. Full variable domain (remainder filled in from reference TRBV7-2 and TRBJ1-5): GAGVSQSPSNKVTEKGKDVELRCDPISGHTALYWYRQSLGQGLEFLIYFQGNSAPDKSGLPSDRFSAERTGGSVSTLTIQRTQQEDSAVYLCASSLGPIQGQPQHFGDGTRLSIL.

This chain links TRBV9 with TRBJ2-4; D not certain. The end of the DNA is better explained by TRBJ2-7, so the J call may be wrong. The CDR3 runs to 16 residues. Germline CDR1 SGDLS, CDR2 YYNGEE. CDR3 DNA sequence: TGTGCCAGCAGCGTAGCCCCCGTACCTGGGGTCTACGAGCAGTACTTC. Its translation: CASSVAPVPGVYEQYF.

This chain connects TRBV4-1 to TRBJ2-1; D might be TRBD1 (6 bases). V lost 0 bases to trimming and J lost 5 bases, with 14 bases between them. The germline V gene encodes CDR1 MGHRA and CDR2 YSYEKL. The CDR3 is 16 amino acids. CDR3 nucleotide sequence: TGCGCCAGCAGCCAAGATCCGGGCAGGGGCAACAATGAGCAGTTCTTC. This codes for CASSQDPGRGNNEQFF.

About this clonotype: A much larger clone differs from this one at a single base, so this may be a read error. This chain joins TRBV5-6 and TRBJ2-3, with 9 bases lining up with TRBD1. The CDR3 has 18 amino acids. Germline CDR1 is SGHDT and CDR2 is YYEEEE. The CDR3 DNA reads TGTGCCAGCAGCTGGCAAAGAGGGACAGGGATGAGATCAGATATGCAGTATTTT. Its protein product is CASSWQRGTGMRSDMQYF.

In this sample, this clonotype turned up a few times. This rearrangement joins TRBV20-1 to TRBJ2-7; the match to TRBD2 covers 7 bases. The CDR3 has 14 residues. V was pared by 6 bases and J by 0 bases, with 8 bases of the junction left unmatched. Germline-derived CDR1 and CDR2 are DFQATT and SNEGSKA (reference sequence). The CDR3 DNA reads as TGCAGTGCAAGGGACTACCAGAGCTCCTACGAGCAGTACTTC. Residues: CSARDYQSSYEQYF.

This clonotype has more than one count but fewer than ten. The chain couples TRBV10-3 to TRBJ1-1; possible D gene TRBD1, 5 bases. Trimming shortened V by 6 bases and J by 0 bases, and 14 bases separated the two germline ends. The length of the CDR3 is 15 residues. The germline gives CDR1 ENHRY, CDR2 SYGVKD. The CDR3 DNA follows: TGTGCCATCAGAGGGGCTGCGGGAATGAACACTGAAGCTTTCTTT. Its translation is CAIRGAAGMNTEAFF.

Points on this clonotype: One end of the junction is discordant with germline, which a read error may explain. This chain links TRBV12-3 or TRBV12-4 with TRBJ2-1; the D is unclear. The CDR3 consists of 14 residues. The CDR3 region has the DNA TGTGCCAGCGGTTTAATGGAACTCTACAATGAGCAGTTCTTC. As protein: CASGLMELYNEQFF.

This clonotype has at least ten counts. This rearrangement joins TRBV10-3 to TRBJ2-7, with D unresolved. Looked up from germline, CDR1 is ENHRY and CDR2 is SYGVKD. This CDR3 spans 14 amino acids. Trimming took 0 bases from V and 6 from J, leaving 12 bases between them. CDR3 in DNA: TGTGCCATCAGTGAGTCCGAACTTCCCTTCGAGCAGTACTTC. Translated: CAISESELPFEQYF.

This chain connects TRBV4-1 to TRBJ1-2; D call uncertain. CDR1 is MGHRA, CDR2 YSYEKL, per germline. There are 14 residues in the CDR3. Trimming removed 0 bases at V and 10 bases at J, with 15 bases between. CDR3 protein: CASSQDSYFKDYTF. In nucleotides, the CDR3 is TGCGCCAGCAGCCAAGACAGCTACTTCAAGGACTACACCTTC.